The rows below give T cell receptor beta chains drawn from one sample of a study of response to subunit inactivated influenza vaccine. One entry per CDR3 protein results from TCRdb running MiXCR on the RT-PCR reads. The sample lists under 800,000 distinct CDR3 sequences; roughly 14% were seen once. The source material was PBMCs from blood, sampled 14 to 15 days before vaccination. These receptors were taken from a man aged 50 or older who received an inactivated influenza vaccine. The CDR3 runs from the conserved cysteine through the conserved F or W. The D gene is left open where the match is weak. Not all rows give a size; the values are once, few, many and, for expanded clones, a class.

v_gene,abundance,j_gene,d_gene,CDR3aa,CDR3nt
TRBV5-1,many,TRBJ2-1,TRBD1,CASSFQARGLNEQFF,TGCGCCAGCAGCTTTCAGGCCAGGGGGCTCAATGAGCAGTTCTTC
TRBV4-2,few,TRBJ2-1,NA,CASSPSFGEYNEQFF,TGTGCCAGCAGCCCGTCGTTCGGGGAATACAATGAGCAGTTCTTC
TRBV3-1,NA,TRBJ2-3,TRBD2,CALRGLAGGSSTDTQYF,TGTGCCCTCAGGGGACTAGCGGGAGGGTCTAGCACAGATACGCAGTATTTT
TRBV5-5,few,TRBJ2-7,TRBD1,CASWSRQGFYEQYF,TGTGCCAGCTGGAGCCGACAGGGTTTCTACGAGCAGTACTTC
TRBV6-1,many,TRBJ2-3,TRBD2,CASRMTGTSGKTDTQYF,TGTGCCAGCAGGATGACCGGGACTAGCGGGAAGACAGATACGCAGTATTTT
TRBV12-3/TRBV12-4,few,TRBJ2-5,NA,CASSYGFEGGTQYF,TGTGCCAGCAGTTACGGCTTCGAGGGGGGGACCCAGTACTTC
TRBV29-1,few,TRBJ1-3,NA,CSVLQGTSGNTIYF,TGCAGCGTTTTGCAGGGAACCTCTGGAAACACCATATATTTT
TRBV28,NA,TRBJ2-3,TRBD2,CASRAGGRTDTQYF,TGTGCCAGCAGGGCGGGGGGGCGTACAGATACGCAGTATTTT
TRBV20-1,NA,TRBJ1-5,NA,CSARTAGGQPQHF,TGCAGTGCGAGAACGGCAGGCGGTCAGCCCCAGCATTTT
TRBV7-9,NA,TRBJ2-7,NA,CASSLASSWDKAYEQYF,TGTGCCAGCAGCTTAGCGTCTTCATGGGACAAAGCCTACGAGCAGTACTTC